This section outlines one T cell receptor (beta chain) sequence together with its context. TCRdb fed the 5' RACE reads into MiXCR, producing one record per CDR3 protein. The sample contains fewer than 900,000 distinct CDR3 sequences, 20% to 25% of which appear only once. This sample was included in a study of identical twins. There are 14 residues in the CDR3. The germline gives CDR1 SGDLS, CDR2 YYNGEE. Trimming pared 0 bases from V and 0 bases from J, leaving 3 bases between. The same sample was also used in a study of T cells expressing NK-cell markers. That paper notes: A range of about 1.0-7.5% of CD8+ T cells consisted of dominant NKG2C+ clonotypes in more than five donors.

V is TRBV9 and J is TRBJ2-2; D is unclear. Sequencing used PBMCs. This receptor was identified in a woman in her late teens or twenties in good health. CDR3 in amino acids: CASSVAPNTGELFF. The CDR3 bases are TGTGCCAGCAGCGTAGCCCCGAACACCGGGGAGCTGTTTTTT.